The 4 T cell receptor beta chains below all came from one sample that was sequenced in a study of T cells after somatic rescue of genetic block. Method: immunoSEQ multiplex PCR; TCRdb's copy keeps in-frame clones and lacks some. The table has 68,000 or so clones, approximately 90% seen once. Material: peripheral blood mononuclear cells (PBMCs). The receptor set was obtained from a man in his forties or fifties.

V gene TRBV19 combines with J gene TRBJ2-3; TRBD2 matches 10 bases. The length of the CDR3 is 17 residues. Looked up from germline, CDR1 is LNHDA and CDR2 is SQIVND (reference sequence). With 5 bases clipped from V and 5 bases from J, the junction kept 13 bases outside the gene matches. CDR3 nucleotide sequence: TGTGCCAGTAGTTCCCTGTGGAGCGGGAGGGCCAGAGATACGCAGTATTTT. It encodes CASSSLWSGRARDTQYF. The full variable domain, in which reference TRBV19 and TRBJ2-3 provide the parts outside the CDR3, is DGGITQSPKYLFRKEGQNVTLSCEQNLNHDAMYWYRQDPGQGLRLIYYSQIVNDFQKGDIAEGYSVSREKKESFPLTVTSAQKNPTAFYLCASSSLWSGRARDTQYFGPGTRLTVL.

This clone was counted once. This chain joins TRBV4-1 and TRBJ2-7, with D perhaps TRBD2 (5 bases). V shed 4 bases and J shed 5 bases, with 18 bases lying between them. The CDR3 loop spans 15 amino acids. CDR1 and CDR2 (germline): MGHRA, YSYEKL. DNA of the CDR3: TGCGCCAGCAGCCGTTTAGTGGCCGGGGTGGACGAGCAGTACTTC. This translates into CASSRLVAGVDEQYF.

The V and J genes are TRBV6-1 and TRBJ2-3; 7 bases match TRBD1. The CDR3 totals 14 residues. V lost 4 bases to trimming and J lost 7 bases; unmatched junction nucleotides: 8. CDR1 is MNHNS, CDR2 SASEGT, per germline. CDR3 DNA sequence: TGTGCCAGCAGTGTTTTGACAGGGCCGAATACGCAGTATTTT. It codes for CASSVLTGPNTQYF.

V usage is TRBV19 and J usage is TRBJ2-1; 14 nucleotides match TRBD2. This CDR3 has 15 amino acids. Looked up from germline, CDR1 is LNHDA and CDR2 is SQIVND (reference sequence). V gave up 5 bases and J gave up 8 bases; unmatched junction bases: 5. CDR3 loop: CASSPGTSGSYEQFF. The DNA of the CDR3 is TGTGCCAGTAGTCCCGGGACTAGCGGGAGTTATGAGCAGTTCTTC.